Shown below are 16 T cell receptor beta chains from a single sample sequenced in a study of cytomegalovirus exposure and HLA in healthy donors (TCRdb year 2017). Preparation of the library involved the immunoSEQ multiplex PCR assay. TCRdb stores this immuneACCESS table with in-frame sequences only. Part of the clones is absent; in the studies checked, under half of the shortfall reflects unresolved V genes, and no reason is known for the rest. The sample table lists more than 95,000 clones, about 88% of them with a count of one. The top ten clones comprise 4% of the sample. Specimen: PBMCs. Every receptor here comes from a woman aged 18-29 years in good health and CMV-seropositive.

This chain connects TRBV19 to TRBJ2-1; a possible D gene is TRBD1 (5 bases). Trimming cost V 8 bases and J 8 bases, with 13 bases left between them. The germline gives CDR1 LNHDA, CDR2 SQIVND (reference sequence). The CDR3 runs to 12 residues. CDR3 residues: CASGALRYEQFF. The CDR3, as DNA: TGTGCCAGTGGGGCCCTACGGTATGAGCAGTTCTTC. Full variable domain (missing parts from reference TRBV19 and TRBJ2-1): DGGITQSPKYLFRKEGQNVTLSCEQNLNHDAMYWYRQDPGQGLRLIYYSQIVNDFQKGDIAEGYSVSREKKESFPLTVTSAQKNPTAFYLCASGALRYEQFFGPGTRLTVL.

This chain joins TRBV28 and TRBJ2-1, with D maybe TRBD2 (6 bases). The CDR3 extends over 15 amino acids. Between the trimmed V and J ends, which lost 4 bases and 5 bases, there was a span of 15 bases. Per the germline V gene, CDR1 is MDHEN and CDR2 is SYDVKM. The CDR3 bases are TGTGCCAGCAGTTCCCTGGGGCGGGGTAACAATGAGCAGTTCTTC. It encodes CASSSLGRGNNEQFF.

The chain links TRBV2 to TRBJ2-1; 8 bases fit TRBD2. The V gene's germline CDR1 is SNHLY and CDR2 FYNNEI. This CDR3 contains 18 residues. Trimming cost V 0 bases and J 0 bases; bases outside gene matches: 7. CDR3 region: CASSEAGRRGDSYNEQFF. The CDR3 DNA sequence: TGTGCCAGCAGTGAAGCGGGAAGGCGGGGGGACTCCTACAATGAGCAGTTCTTC.

This sequence joins TRBV5-5 and TRBJ2-7; 7 bases line up with TRBD1. From germline, CDR1 is SGHKS and CDR2 YYEKEE (reference sequence). Trimming at V came to 0 bases and at J to 2 bases, leaving 14 bases not matched to a gene. The CDR3 runs 18 residues. CDR3 nucleotides: TGTGCCAGCAGCTTGGCAACCCCGATAGGACAGGCGACCTACGAGCAGTACTTC. It translates to CASSLATPIGQATYEQYF.

The gene calls are TRBV25-1 and TRBJ1-4; D remains ambiguous. V gave up 1 base and J gave up 0 bases, with 9 bases separating them. Germline lookup yields CDR1 MGHDK and CDR2 SYGVNS. CDR3 size: 16 residues. CDR3 nucleotide sequence: TGTGCCAGCAGTGAATGGGAGAGTGCAACTAATGAAAAACTGTTTTTT. This sequence encodes CASSEWESATNEKLFF. Full variable domain (outside the CDR3, taken from reference TRBV25-1 and TRBJ1-4): EADIYQTPRYLVIGTGKKITLECSQTMGHDKMYWYQQDPGMELHLIHYSYGVNSTEKGDLSSESTVSRIRTEHFPLTLESARPSHTSQYLCASSEWESATNEKLFFGSGTQLSVL.

This clone was counted only a few times. The V and J genes are TRBV4-1 and TRBJ2-7; possible D gene TRBD2, 6 bases. The CDR3 sequence is 15 residues long. Trimming removed 2 bases at V and 5 bases at J, with 16 bases between. The germline CDR1 and CDR2 sequences are MGHRA and YSYEKL. The CDR3 here is CASSQLQLAGNEQYF. CDR3 nucleotide sequence: TGCGCCAGCAGCCAATTGCAACTAGCTGGAAACGAGCAGTACTTC.

The CDR3 protein is CASSASQGVTHGYTF. CDR3 sequence (DNA): TGTGCCAGCAGCGCGTCTCAGGGTGTCACTCATGGCTACACCTTC. The chain is built from TRBV7-6 and TRBJ1-2, with a possible D match to TRBD1 (5 bases). The CDR3 has 15 residues. Germline values: CDR1 SGHVS, CDR2 FNYEAQ. Trimming took 5 bases from V and 6 from J, leaving 19 bases between them.

V gene TRBV29-1 combines with J gene TRBJ2-7; TRBD1 matches 9 bases. This CDR3 region has 13 residues. Germline values: CDR1 SQVTM, CDR2 ANQGSEA. The V gene end was trimmed by 5 bases and the J gene end by 2 bases; junction bases not matched to a gene: 4. The CDR3 DNA reads as TGCAGCGTTTCTGGACAGGGGCCCTACGAGCAGTACTTC. Translated, it gives CSVSGQGPYEQYF.

Points on this clone: The same CDR3 arises from other DNA sequences in this sample as well. The chain recombines TRBV19 with TRBJ1-1; TRBD1 matches 7 bases. The CDR3 is 14 residues long. The germline CDR1 and CDR2 sequences are LNHDA and SQIVND (reference sequence). The V segment lost 3 bases and the J segment 1 base; nucleotides outside the gene matches: 2. Here the CDR3 reads CASSMGQQNTEAFF. The DNA for the CDR3 is TGTGCCAGTAGTATGGGACAGCAGAACACTGAAGCTTTCTTT. The variable domain in full, with the rest retrieved from reference TRBV19 and TRBJ1-1, is DGGITQSPKYLFRKEGQNVTLSCEQNLNHDAMYWYRQDPGQGLRLIYYSQIVNDFQKGDIAEGYSVSREKKESFPLTVTSAQKNPTAFYLCASSMGQQNTEAFFGQGTRLTVV.

This clone was counted a single time. The chain couples TRBV18 to TRBJ1-5; weak D call: TRBD1 (5 bases). The CDR3 has 16 residues. Trimming shortened V by 0 bases and J by 2 bases, and 11 bases separated the two germline ends. CDR1 is KGHSH, CDR2 LQKENI, per germline. The CDR3 is CASSPPHRGGNQPQHF. For the CDR3, the DNA is TGTGCCAGCTCACCACCGCATAGGGGTGGCAATCAGCCCCAGCATTTT.

The rearrangement links TRBV14 to TRBJ2-2; 7 bases agree with TRBD1. Germline CDR1 is SGHDN and CDR2 is FVKESK. The CDR3 totals 16 residues. J was trimmed by 2 bases and V by 3 bases; bases with no gene match: 6. CDR3 bases: TGTGCCAGCAGCCAGTCGACAGGGACCAACACCGGGGAGCTGTTTTTT. Translating it yields CASSQSTGTNTGELFF.

Only one count was recorded for this clone. This chain joins TRBV7-9 and TRBJ2-5; 7 bases are shared with TRBD2. The CDR3 length is 13 residues. The trim removed 5 bases at V and 3 bases at J, leaving 3 bases unmatched. CDR1 and CDR2 (germline): SEHNR, FQNEAQ (reference sequence). This chain's CDR3 is CASSKTSKETQYF. In nucleotides, the CDR3 is TGTGCCAGCAGCAAGACTAGCAAAGAGACCCAGTACTTC.

A single count supports this clone. The gene calls are TRBV19 and TRBJ1-5, with D uncertain. This CDR3 region has 15 residues. The V end was cut by 3 bases, the J end by 0 bases, with 9 bases between. Germline V lookup: CDR1 LNHDA, CDR2 SQIVND (reference sequence). The CDR3 reads CASSMADYSNQPQHF. CDR3 DNA: TGTGCCAGTAGTATGGCAGATTATAGCAATCAGCCCCAGCATTTT.

The chain carries TRBV11-3 and TRBJ2-7; TRBD1 matches at 7 bases. The J segment lost 1 base and the V segment lost 4 bases, leaving 13 bases of the junction unmatched. The CDR3 covers 17 residues. Germline assignment: CDR1 SGHNT and CDR2 YENEEA. The DNA for the CDR3 is TGTGCCAGCAGCTCGGGACAGACCCCTGGGGTATCCTACGAGCAGTACTTC. Translation: CASSSGQTPGVSYEQYF.

CDR3: CASSEYGQGYTDTQYF. The CDR3 coding sequence is TGTGCCAGCAGCGAGTACGGACAGGGGTACACAGATACGCAGTATTTT. This chain joins TRBV9 and TRBJ2-3; the match to TRBD1 covers 9 bases. Germline V gives CDR1 SGDLS, CDR2 YYNGEE. CDR3 length equals 16 residues. V shed 3 bases, J shed 2 bases, and the junction held 7 bases outside the gene matches. Based on the CDR3 plus reference TRBV9 and TRBJ2-3, the full variable domain is DSGVTQTPKHLITATGQRVTLRCSPRSGDLSVYWYQQSLDQGLQFLIQYYNGEERAKGNILERFSAQQFPDLHSELNLSSLELGDSALYFCASSEYGQGYTDTQYFGPGTRLTVL.

The chain employs TRBV18 and TRBJ2-7, with TRBD2 matching over 9 bases. The CDR3 consists of 14 residues. V shed 6 bases, J shed 3 bases, and the junction held 6 bases outside the gene matches. Germline CDR1 and CDR2: KGHSH and LQKENI. The CDR3 sequence is CASSDRGRGYEQYF. Here the CDR3 DNA reads TGTGCCAGCTCGGACCGCGGGAGGGGCTACGAGCAGTACTTC. Full variable domain (rest looked up from reference TRBV18 and TRBJ2-7): NAGVMQNPRHLVRRRGQEARLRCSPMKGHSHVYWYRQLPEEGLKFMVYLQKENIIDESGMPKERFSAEFPKEGPSILRIQQVVRGDSAAYFCASSDRGRGYEQYFGPGTRLTVT.